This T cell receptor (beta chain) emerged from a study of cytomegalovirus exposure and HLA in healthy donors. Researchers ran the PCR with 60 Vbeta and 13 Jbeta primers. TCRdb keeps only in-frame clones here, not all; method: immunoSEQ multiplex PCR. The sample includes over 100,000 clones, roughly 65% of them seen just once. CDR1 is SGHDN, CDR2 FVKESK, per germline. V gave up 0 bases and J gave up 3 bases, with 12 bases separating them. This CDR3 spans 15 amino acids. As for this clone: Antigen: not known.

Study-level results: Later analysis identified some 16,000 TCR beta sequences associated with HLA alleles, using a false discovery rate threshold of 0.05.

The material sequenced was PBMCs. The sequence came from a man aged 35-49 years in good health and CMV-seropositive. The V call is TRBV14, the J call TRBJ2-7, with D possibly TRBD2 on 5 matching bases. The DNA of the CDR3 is TGTGCCAGCAGCCAAGATCCCGGGGTGGTCTACGAGCAGTACTTC. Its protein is CASSQDPGVVYEQYF.